This is a list of T cell receptor beta chains from one sample in a study of blood T cell repertoires in COVID-19. The method was immunoSEQ multiplex PCR; TCRdb's version includes in-frame clones alone and lacks a portion of them. The repertoire includes about 180,000 clones, 80% to 85% of them detected once, and about 6.7% sits in the top ten. The source material was peripheral blood. These receptors all stem from a woman aged 40 to 50 with COVID-19, enrolled during active disease. Each CDR3 is given with its conserved first and last residue. D genes are given only for firm matches. The size field is filled for only some rows; it gives once, few, many or a size class.

cdr3_length,v_call,j_call,d_call,clone_size,cdr3_nt,cdr3_aa
18,TRBV11-2,TRBJ1-4,.,.,TGTGCCAGCAGCTTAGATTATGAGATCGGACAGACTAATGAAAAACTGTTTTTT,CASSLDYEIGQTNEKLFF
14,TRBV9,TRBJ2-4,.,.,TGTGCCAGCAGCGTAGGTCTAGCCAAAAACATTCAGTACTTC,CASSVGLAKNIQYF
15,TRBV5-1,TRBJ1-2,.,few,TGCGCCAGCAGCTTGCGTTTGGACAGTCTCTATGGCTACACCTTC,CASSLRLDSLYGYTF
15,TRBV7-2,TRBJ1-6,TRBD1,once,TGTGCCAGCAGCTTCGGGGGACAGCTTAATTCACCCCTCCACTTT,CASSFGGQLNSPLHF
13,TRBV20-1,TRBJ2-7,TRBD1,.,TGCAGTGCTAGTCAGGGGGTGGTGGCGAAGCAGTACTTC,CSASQGVVAKQYF
14,TRBV5-1,TRBJ1-6,TRBD1,.,TGCGCCAGCAGCTGGGACAGGGCGAATTCACCCCTCCACTTT,CASSWDRANSPLHF
13,TRBV4-1,TRBJ1-6,.,.,TGCGCCAGCAGCCAAGGAGGGCTCATGACCCTCCACTTT,CASSQGGLMTLHF
17,TRBV10-3,TRBJ1-6,TRBD1,few,TGTGCCATCAGTGATTTCGGCAGGGGGATTATTCGAAGACCCCTCCACTTT,CAISDFGRGIIRRPLHF
15,TRBV4-1,TRBJ2-7,.,once,TGCGCCAGCAGCCAAGGGGCCAGCGGAGGCTACGAGCAGTACTTC,CASSQGASGGYEQYF
13,TRBV9,TRBJ2-7,.,.,TGTGCCAGCAGCGTTACAAGGGAGTTCGAGCAGTACTTC,CASSVTREFEQYF
14,TRBV2,TRBJ1-3,TRBD1,.,TGTGCCAGCAGCGAGTGGACAGGTGGAAACACCATATATTTT,CASSEWTGGNTIYF
17,TRBV28,TRBJ1-6,.,.,TGTGCCAGCAGCCCCGTCGGACAGAGCTCCTATAATTCACCCCTCCACTTT,CASSPVGQSSYNSPLHF
15,TRBV11-2,TRBJ1-1,.,.,TGTGCCAGCAGCCCCGAGAGGTACTCTGGTCCTGAAGCTTTCTTT,CASSPERYSGPEAFF
12,TRBV28,TRBJ1-2,.,.,TGTGCCAGCAGTGGGACATTTCCTGGCTACACCTTC,CASSGTFPGYTF
16,TRBV13,TRBJ1-2,TRBD1,.,TGTGCCAGCAGCTTAAGGTCGGCAGGGGGCGCTGCCGGCTACACCTTC,CASSLRSAGGAAGYTF
14,TRBV6-1,TRBJ1-4,TRBD1,.,TGTGCCAGCAGTGAGGACAGGGTTAATGAAAAACTGTTTTTT,CASSEDRVNEKLFF
17,TRBV28,TRBJ2-7,.,.,TGTGCCAGCAGTTTAGGTCACACAGGGAGATCAAACTACGAGCAGTACTTC,CASSLGHTGRSNYEQYF
22,TRBV19,TRBJ2-7,TRBD1,.,TGTGCCAGTAGTATAAGACGGGACAGGGAAGGGGGAGGCCTTCCCTACACCTACGAGCAGTACTTC,CASSIRRDREGGGLPYTYEQYF
13,TRBV7-9,TRBJ1-2,.,.,TGTGCCAGCAGCTTTCAGGGTAACTATGGCTACACCTTC,CASSFQGNYGYTF
15,TRBV28,TRBJ1-1,TRBD1,.,TGTGCCAGCAGTTTGGTTGACAGGGAGATTACTGAAGCTTTCTTT,CASSLVDREITEAFF
12,TRBV11-2,TRBJ2-3,.,.,TGTGCCAGCAGCTTAGCCGGAGATACGCAGTATTTT,CASSLAGDTQYF
15,TRBV11-3,TRBJ2-3,.,.,TGTGCCAGCAGCCCCAACGGACCTAGCCCGGATACGCAGTATTTT,CASSPNGPSPDTQYF
14,TRBV5-1,TRBJ2-1,TRBD1,.,TGCGCCAGCAAAAGGGACAGGGGTAGTTATGAGCAGTTCTTC,CASKRDRGSYEQFF
15,TRBV28,TRBJ2-7,.,.,TGTGCCAGCAGCCTCCATATTAGTAGCTCCTACGAGCAGTACTTC,CASSLHISSSYEQYF
14,TRBV27,TRBJ2-1,TRBD2,.,TGTGCCACCAAACTAGCGGGAATCAACAATGAGCAGTTCTTC,CATKLAGINNEQFF
16,TRBV13,TRBJ1-5,TRBD1,few,TGTGCCAGCAGCTTAGGAGGGGGCAGGAGCAATCAGCCCCAGCATTTT,CASSLGGGRSNQPQHF
14,TRBV18,TRBJ1-4,TRBD1,.,TGTGCCAGCTCACACGGACAGGGGTGGGAAAAACTGTTTTTT,CASSHGQGWEKLFF
13,TRBV9,TRBJ1-1,.,.,TGTGCCAGCAGCGTAGTCGGGGACACTGAAGCTTTCTTT,CASSVVGDTEAFF
11,TRBV3-1/TRBV3-2,TRBJ1-2,.,.,TGTGCCAGCAGCCTCGGAGCTGGCTACACCTTC,CASSLGAGYTF
13,TRBV2,TRBJ2-7,.,.,TGTGCCAGCAGTGAACGACTGTCCTACGAGCAGTACTTC,CASSERLSYEQYF
16,TRBV28,TRBJ2-3,.,once,TGTGCCAGCAGCCGACGGACAAGTCCTAGCACAGATACGCAGTATTTT,CASSRRTSPSTDTQYF
14,TRBV18,TRBJ1-5,.,few,TGTGCCAGCTCACCTGAGGGTGGCAATCAGCCCCAGCATTTT,CASSPEGGNQPQHF
15,TRBV7-9,TRBJ1-4,.,.,TGTGCCAGCAGCTCCACTAATTCACGACGGGAAAAACTGTTTTTT,CASSSTNSRREKLFF
15,TRBV6-5,TRBJ1-6,.,.,TGTGCCAGCAGTTTTGGGAGCTCCTATAATTCACCCCTCCACTTT,CASSFGSSYNSPLHF
15,TRBV14,TRBJ2-3,.,.,TGTGCCAGCAGCCAAGATAGGGGACTCCCAGATACGCAGTATTTT,CASSQDRGLPDTQYF
13,TRBV20-1,TRBJ1-2,TRBD1,once,TGCAGTGCTAGTAGCGGGACAGGTACGGGCTACACCTTC,CSASSGTGTGYTF
18,TRBV27,TRBJ2-4,.,once,TGTGCCAGCAGTTCAATTTATGACACGTTCCTAGCCAAAAACATTCAGTACTTC,CASSSIYDTFLAKNIQYF
13,TRBV2,TRBJ2-3,.,.,TGTGCCAGCAGGACAGCCCGCACAGATACGCAGTATTTT,CASRTARTDTQYF
12,TRBV29-1,TRBJ1-5,TRBD1,.,TGCAGCGTTGGGGACAGTAATCAGCCCCAGCATTTT,CSVGDSNQPQHF
14,TRBV10-3,TRBJ2-2,.,.,TGTGCCATCAAACCTCCCAGGGACACCGGGGAGCTGTTTTTT,CAIKPPRDTGELFF
15,TRBV24-1,TRBJ2-3,.,.,TGTGCCACCAGTGACCCAGCCAGCGTGACAGATACGCAGTATTTT,CATSDPASVTDTQYF
15,TRBV27,TRBJ2-7,.,few,TGTGCCAGCAGGACCATGTTGGGCACCCACTACGAGCAGTACTTC,CASRTMLGTHYEQYF
13,TRBV7-9,TRBJ1-1,.,few,TGTGCCAGCAGCGCTCACGGGGAGCCTGAAGCTTTCTTT,CASSAHGEPEAFF
13,TRBV18,TRBJ1-5,TRBD1,.,TGTGCCAGCACCGGACAGGTCGGTCAGCCCCAGCATTTT,CASTGQVGQPQHF
14,TRBV6-6,TRBJ1-2,.,.,TGTGCCAGCAGTTACGAATGGGGCTCCTATGGCTACACCTTC,CASSYEWGSYGYTF
16,TRBV6-1,TRBJ1-4,.,few,TGTGCCAGCAGTGAAGCATGGGGAGCAACTAATGAAAAACTGTTTTTT,CASSEAWGATNEKLFF
14,TRBV10-1,TRBJ2-3,.,.,TGCGCCAGCAGTGAAGGGGGACGCACAGATACGCAGTATTTT,CASSEGGRTDTQYF